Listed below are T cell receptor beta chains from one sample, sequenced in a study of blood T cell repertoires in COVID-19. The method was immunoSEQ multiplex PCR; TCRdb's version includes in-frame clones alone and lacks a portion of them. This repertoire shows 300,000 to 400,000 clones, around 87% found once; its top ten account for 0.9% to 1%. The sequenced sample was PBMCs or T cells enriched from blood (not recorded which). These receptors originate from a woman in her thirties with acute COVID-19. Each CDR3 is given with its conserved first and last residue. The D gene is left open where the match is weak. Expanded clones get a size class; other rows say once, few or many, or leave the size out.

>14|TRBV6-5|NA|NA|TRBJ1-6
TGTGCCAGCAGCCCGGACATATCAGGCTCACCCCTCCACTTT
CASSPDISGSPLHF
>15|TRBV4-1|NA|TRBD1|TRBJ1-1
TGCGCCAGCAGCCAGGAGGACAGGGCCCCAATGGCCGCTTTCTTT
CASSQEDRAPMAAFF
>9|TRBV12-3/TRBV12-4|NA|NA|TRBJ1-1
TGTGCCACCACCGGTGGAGCTTTCTTT
CATTGGAFF
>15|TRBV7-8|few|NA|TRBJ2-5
TGTGCCAGCAGCTCACCGGGACACGCGCAAGAGACCCAGTACTTC
CASSSPGHAQETQYF
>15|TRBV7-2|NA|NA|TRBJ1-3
TGTGCCAGCAGCTTGACACCGTACTCTGGAAACACCATATATTTT
CASSLTPYSGNTIYF
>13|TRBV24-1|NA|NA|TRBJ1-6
TGTGCCACCAGTGAGGCATTTGGTTCACCCCTCCACTTT
CATSEAFGSPLHF
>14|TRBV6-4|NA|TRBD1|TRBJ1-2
TGTGCCTGTACCGGGACAGGGGAAGACTATGGCTACACCTTC
CACTGTGEDYGYTF
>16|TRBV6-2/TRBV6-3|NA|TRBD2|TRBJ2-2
TGTGCCAGCAGCCTTAGCGGGGGAGGGAACACCGGGGAGCTGTTTTTT
CASSLSGGGNTGELFF
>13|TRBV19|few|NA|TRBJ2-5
TGTGCCAGTAGTATTGACAGGCGAGAGACCCAGTACTTC
CASSIDRRETQYF
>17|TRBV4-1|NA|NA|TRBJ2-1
TGCGCCAGCAGCCAAGATGGGCAGGGGCGACTATACAATGAGCAGTTCTTC
CASSQDGQGRLYNEQFF
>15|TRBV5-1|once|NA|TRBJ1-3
TGCGCCAGCAGCTTGACGCCCCAGGGGGGAAACACCATATATTTT
CASSLTPQGGNTIYF
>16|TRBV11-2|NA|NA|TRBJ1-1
TGTGCCAGCAGCCCTAAACTCGGACAAGTAGGCACTGAAGCTTTCTTT
CASSPKLGQVGTEAFF
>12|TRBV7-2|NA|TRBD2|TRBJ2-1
TGTGCCAGCAGCTACCCGGGGGGGGAGCAGTTCTTC
CASSYPGGEQFF
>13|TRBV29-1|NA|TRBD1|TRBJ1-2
TGCAGCACCTTGACAGGGGAGATCTATGGCTACACCTTC
CSTLTGEIYGYTF
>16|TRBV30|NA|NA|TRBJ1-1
TGTGCCTGGAGTGTACTGTCGGGACACGGAGGTACTGAAGCTTTCTTT
CAWSVLSGHGGTEAFF
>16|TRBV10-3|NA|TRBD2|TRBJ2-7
TGTGCCATCAGTGGTGTCTGGACTAGCGGGGGGGCCGAGCAGTACTTC
CAISGVWTSGGAEQYF
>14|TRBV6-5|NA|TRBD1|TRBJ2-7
TGTGCCAGCAGTTACATACAGGGGGGCTACGAGCAGTACTTC
CASSYIQGGYEQYF
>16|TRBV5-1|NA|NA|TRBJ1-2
TGCGCCAGCAGCTTGGGTTGGCGGGTTACTAACTATGGCTACACCTTC
CASSLGWRVTNYGYTF
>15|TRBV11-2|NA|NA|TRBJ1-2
TGTGCCAGCAGCCTCAGACAGGCCCCCAACTATGGCTACACCTTC
CASSLRQAPNYGYTF
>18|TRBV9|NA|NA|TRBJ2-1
TGTGCCAGCAGTGCCGGGGTGGACAGGCGGGGAAAGATGAATGAGCAGTTCTTC
CASSAGVDRRGKMNEQFF
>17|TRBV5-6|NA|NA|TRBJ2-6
TGTGCCAGCAGCCTAAGGACGGGGAACTCTGGGGCCAACGTCCTGACTTTC
CASSLRTGNSGANVLTF
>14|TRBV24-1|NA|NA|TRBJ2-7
TGTGCCACCAGTGATCCCACAGGGTCCTCCGAGCAGTACTTC
CATSDPTGSSEQYF
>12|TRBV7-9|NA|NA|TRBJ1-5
TGTGCCAGCAGTCGCGACAGTCCGCCCCAGCATTTT
CASSRDSPPQHF
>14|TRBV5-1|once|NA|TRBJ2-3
TGCGCCAGCAGCCCGGGGACTAGCACAGATACGCAGTATTTT
CASSPGTSTDTQYF
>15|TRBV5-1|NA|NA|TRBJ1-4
TGCGCCAGCAGCTTTGGGGGCGCGGGCGATGAAAAACTGTTTTTT
CASSFGGAGDEKLFF
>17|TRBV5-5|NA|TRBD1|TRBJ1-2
TGTGCCAGCAGCCCAGGGGCAGGGGGAAGGACTAACTATGGCTACACCTTC
CASSPGAGGRTNYGYTF
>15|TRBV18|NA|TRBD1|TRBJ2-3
TGTGCCAGCTCACCGGGGACAGGGGTCACAGATACGCAGTATTTT
CASSPGTGVTDTQYF
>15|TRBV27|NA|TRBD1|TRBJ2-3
TGTGCCAGCAGATCGCCGGGACAGTCCACAGATACGCAGTATTTT
CASRSPGQSTDTQYF
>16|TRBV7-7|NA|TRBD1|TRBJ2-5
TGTGCCAGCAGCTTGGCATTCGGGACAGGGGAAGAGACCCAGTACTTC
CASSLAFGTGEETQYF
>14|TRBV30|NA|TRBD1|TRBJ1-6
TGTGCCTGGAGCCCAGGGACAGGGCATTCACCCCTCCACTTT
CAWSPGTGHSPLHF
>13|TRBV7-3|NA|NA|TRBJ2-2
TGTGCCAGCAGCTCCATAGCTACCGGGGAGCTGTTTTTT
CASSSIATGELFF
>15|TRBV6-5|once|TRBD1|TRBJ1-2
TGTGCCAGCAGAACCACAGGGGAATCTGACTATGGCTACACCTTC
CASRTTGESDYGYTF
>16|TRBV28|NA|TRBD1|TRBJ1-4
TGTGCCAGCAGTTTGACAGGGGAGCCAACTAATGAAAAACTGTTTTTT
CASSLTGEPTNEKLFF
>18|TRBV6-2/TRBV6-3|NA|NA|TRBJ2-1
TGTGCCAGCAGTTACCCCGGGCACCAGCGGAGCTCCTACAATGAGCAGTTCTTC
CASSYPGHQRSSYNEQFF
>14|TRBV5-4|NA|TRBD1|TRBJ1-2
TGTGCCAGCAGCCCCGACAGGGCTAACTATGGCTACACCTTC
CASSPDRANYGYTF
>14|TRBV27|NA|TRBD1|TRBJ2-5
TGTGCCAGCAGTCCAGCCGGGACAGAAGAGACCCAGTACTTC
CASSPAGTEETQYF
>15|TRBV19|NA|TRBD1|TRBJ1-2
TGTGCCAGTAGGAACGGACAGGGGGCGCAATATGGCTACACCTTC
CASRNGQGAQYGYTF
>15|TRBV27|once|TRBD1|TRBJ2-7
TGTGCCAGCAGCTCAGCCACAGGGGATCCCTACGAGCAGTACTTC
CASSSATGDPYEQYF
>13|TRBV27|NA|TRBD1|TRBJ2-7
TGTGCCAGCAGTTTAGGACAGGACTACGAGCAGTACTTC
CASSLGQDYEQYF
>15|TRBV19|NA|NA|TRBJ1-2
TGTGCCAGTAGTCCCAGGTTGCGGGTCGCCTATGGCTACACCTTC
CASSPRLRVAYGYTF
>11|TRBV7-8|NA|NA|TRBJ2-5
TGTGCCAGCAGCCTGGGGGGGACCCAGTACTTC
CASSLGGTQYF
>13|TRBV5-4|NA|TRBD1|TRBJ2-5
TGTGCCAGCAGCCACGGGACAGAAGAGACCCAGTACTTC
CASSHGTEETQYF
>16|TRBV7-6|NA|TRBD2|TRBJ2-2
TGTGCCAGCAGCCCTCGGACTAGCGGGAACACCGGGGAGCTGTTTTTT
CASSPRTSGNTGELFF
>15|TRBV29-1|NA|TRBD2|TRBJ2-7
TGCAGCGTTGAGCCCACTAGCGGGGGGGTGGACGAGCAGTACTTC
CSVEPTSGGVDEQYF
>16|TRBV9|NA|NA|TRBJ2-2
TGTGCCAGCAGCGTACGATCCAGGGTTACCACCGGGGAGCTGTTTTTT
CASSVRSRVTTGELFF
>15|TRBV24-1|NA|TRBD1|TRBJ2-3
TGTGCCACCAGTGACCGTGAGAGGGACAGTTCGGCGCAGTATTTT
CATSDRERDSSAQYF
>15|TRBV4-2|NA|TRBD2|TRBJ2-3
TGTGCCAGCAGCCAAGGGGGGAGGGAGGCAGATACGCAGTATTTT
CASSQGGREADTQYF
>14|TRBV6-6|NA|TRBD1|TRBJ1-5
TGTGCCAGCAGCCTGACAGGGGGAAATCAGCCCCAGCATTTT
CASSLTGGNQPQHF
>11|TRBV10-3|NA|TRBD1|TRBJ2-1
TGTGCCATCAGTGGCAGGGGGGAGCAGTTCTTC
CAISGRGEQFF
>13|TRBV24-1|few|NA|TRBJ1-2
TGTGCCACCAGTGTAGCGGGGGGCTGGGGCTACACCTTC
CATSVAGGWGYTF
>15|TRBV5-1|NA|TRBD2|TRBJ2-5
TGCGCCAGCACCCCACTAGCGGGGGGGCCGGAGACCCAGTACTTC
CASTPLAGGPETQYF
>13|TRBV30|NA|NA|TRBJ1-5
TGTGCCTGGAGTGTGATACAGGGTCAGCCCCAGCATTTT
CAWSVIQGQPQHF
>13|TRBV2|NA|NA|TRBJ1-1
TGTGCCAGCGGACATGAGCAGGACACTGAAGCTTTCTTT
CASGHEQDTEAFF
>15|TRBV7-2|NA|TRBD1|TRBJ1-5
TGTGCCAGCAGCTCGACAGGGGGCGGCAATCAGCCCCAGCATTTT
CASSSTGGGNQPQHF
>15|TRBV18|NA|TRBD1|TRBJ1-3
TGTGCCAGCTCACCAAGCGGGACAGGTGGAAACACCATATATTTT
CASSPSGTGGNTIYF
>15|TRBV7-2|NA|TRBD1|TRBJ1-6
TGTGCCAGCAGCTTACAGGGGGCAGATAATTCACCCCTCCACTTT
CASSLQGADNSPLHF
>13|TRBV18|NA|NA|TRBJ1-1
TGTGCCAGCTCCAGGTCCCTGAACACTGAAGCTTTCTTT
CASSRSLNTEAFF
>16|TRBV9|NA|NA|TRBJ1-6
TGTGCCAGCAGCGTAGCTGACACCCTCTATAATTCACCCCTCCACTTT
CASSVADTLYNSPLHF